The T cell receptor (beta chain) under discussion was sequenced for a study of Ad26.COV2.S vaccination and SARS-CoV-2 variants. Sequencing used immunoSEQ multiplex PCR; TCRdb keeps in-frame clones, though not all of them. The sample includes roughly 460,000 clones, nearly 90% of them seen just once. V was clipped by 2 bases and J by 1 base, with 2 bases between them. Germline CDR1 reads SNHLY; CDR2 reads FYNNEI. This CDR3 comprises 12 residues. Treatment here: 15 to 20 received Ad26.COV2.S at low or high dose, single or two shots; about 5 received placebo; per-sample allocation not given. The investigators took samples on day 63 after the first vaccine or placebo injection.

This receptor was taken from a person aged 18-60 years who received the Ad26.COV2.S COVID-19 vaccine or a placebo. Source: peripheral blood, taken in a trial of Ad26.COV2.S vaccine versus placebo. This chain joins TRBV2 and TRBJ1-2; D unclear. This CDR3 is CASSESNYGYTF. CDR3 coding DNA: TGTGCCAGCAGTGAAAGTAACTATGGCTACACCTTC.